The 4 T cell receptor beta chains below come from one sample, sequenced in a study of blood T cells in healthy people across ages. A second roughly 7 to 12 cycle PCR used barcoded and J-beta primers. TCRdb processed the 5' RACE reads anew with MiXCR; each CDR3 protein has one entry. The data hold over 1,500,000 distinct CDR3 sequences, with 30% to 40% observed a single time. Sequenced: blood. The receptor source for this set is a human donor in good health.

The chain recombines TRBV29-1 with TRBJ2-1, with D perhaps matching TRBD1 (6 bases). V was clipped by 5 bases and J by 2 bases, with 13 bases between them. The CDR3 totals 14 residues. Germline values: CDR1 SQVTM, CDR2 ANQGSEA. The CDR3 loop reads CSVLHRVAYNEQFF. CDR3 nucleotides: TGCAGCGTTCTTCACAGGGTCGCCTACAATGAGCAGTTCTTC.

In regard to this clonotype: A single base separates this from a much larger clone, so it may be a read error. The V gene is TRBV12-3 or TRBV12-4, the J gene TRBJ2-7, with D possibly being TRBD2 (5 bases). The CDR3 totals 13 residues. The CDR3, as DNA: TGTGCCGGCAGTTTCTCAATGGAGGACGAGCAGTACTTC. Protein sequence: CAGSFSMEDEQYF.

V usage is TRBV29-1 and J usage is TRBJ2-3; D is possibly TRBD1 or TRBD2 (5 bases each). The CDR3 has 14 residues. Trimming stripped 3 bases from V and 2 bases from J, with 12 bases between. The germline CDR1 and CDR2 sequences are SQVTM and ANQGSEA. The CDR3 coding sequence is TGCAGCGTTGATGGGGACGGAGTCACAGATACGCAGTATTTT. Translation: CSVDGDGVTDTQYF.

This clonotype appeared many times. V and J are TRBV7-2 and TRBJ2-5; D not certain. V was trimmed by 4 bases and J by 4 bases, leaving 4 bases between them. CDR1 is SGHTA, CDR2 FQGNSA, per germline. The CDR3 is 11 amino acids. The CDR3 coding sequence is TGTGCCAGCAGCTGGAGAGAGACCCAGTACTTC. Protein sequence: CASSWRETQYF.